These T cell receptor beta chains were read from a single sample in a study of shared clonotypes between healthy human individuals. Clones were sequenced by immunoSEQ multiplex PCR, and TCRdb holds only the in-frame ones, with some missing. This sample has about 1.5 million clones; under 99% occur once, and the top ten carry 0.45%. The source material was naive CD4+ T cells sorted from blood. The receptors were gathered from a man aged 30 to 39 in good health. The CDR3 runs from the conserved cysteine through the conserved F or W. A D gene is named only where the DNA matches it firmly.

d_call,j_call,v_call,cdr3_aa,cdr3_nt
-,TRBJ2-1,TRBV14,CASSKGFLQGFEQFF,TGTGCCAGCAGCAAAGGGTTTTTGCAGGGATTCGAGCAGTTCTTC
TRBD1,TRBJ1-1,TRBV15,CATSRASGTGRTEAFF,TGTGCCACCAGCAGAGCCTCCGGGACAGGGAGGACTGAAGCTTTCTTT
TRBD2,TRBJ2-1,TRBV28,CASTDRVGLAGVGGEQFF,TGTGCCAGCACCGATCGGGTGGGACTAGCGGGAGTAGGGGGTGAGCAGTTCTTC
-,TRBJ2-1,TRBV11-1,CASSLREFSYNEQFF,TGTGCCAGCAGCTTACGGGAGTTCTCTTACAATGAGCAGTTCTTC
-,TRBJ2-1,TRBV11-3,CASSLDWGSGNEQFF,TGTGCCAGCAGCTTAGATTGGGGCAGCGGCAATGAGCAGTTCTTC
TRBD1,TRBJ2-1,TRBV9,CASSVSDRGLYNEQFF,TGTGCCAGCAGCGTTTCGGACAGGGGGTTGTACAATGAGCAGTTCTTC
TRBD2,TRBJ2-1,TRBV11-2,CASSLEWPGGIYNEQFF,TGTGCCAGCAGCTTAGAATGGCCGGGAGGCATCTACAATGAGCAGTTCTTC
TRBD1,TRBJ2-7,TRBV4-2,CASSQASGGHYEQYF,TGTGCCAGCAGCCAAGCATCAGGGGGCCACTACGAGCAGTACTTC
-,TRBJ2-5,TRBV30,CAWRGRAPPETQYF,TGTGCCTGGAGAGGTCGGGCGCCGCCCGAGACCCAGTACTTC
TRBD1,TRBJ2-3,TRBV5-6,CASSFYDRGSTDTQYF,TGTGCCAGCAGCTTCTATGACAGGGGGAGTACAGATACGCAGTATTTT
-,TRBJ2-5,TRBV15,CATSRDRIPRTDFTSRESQETQYF,TGTGCCACCAGCAGAGACCGGATTCCGCGGACAGACTTCACTAGCAGGGAATCACAAGAGACCCAGTACTTC
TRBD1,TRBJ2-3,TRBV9,CASSVTTGGIVTDTQYF,TGTGCCAGCAGCGTAACCACAGGGGGTATCGTTACAGATACGCAGTATTTT
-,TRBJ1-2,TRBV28,CASSLGTPRGGGYTF,TGTGCCAGCAGTTTAGGGACACCCCGTGGGGGTGGCTACACCTTC
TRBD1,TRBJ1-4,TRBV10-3,CAISELTGGHEKLFF,TGTGCCATCAGTGAGCTGACAGGGGGACATGAAAAACTGTTTTTT
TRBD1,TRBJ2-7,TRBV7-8,CASSSLSGTGSHEQYF,TGTGCCAGCAGCTCCCTTTCCGGGACAGGGAGTCACGAGCAGTACTTC
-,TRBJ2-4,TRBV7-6,CASSPDTLAKNIQYF,TGTGCCAGCAGCCCGGACACTTTAGCCAAAAACATTCAGTACTTC
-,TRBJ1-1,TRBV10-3,CAISVQGRRNTEAFF,TGTGCCATCAGTGTCCAGGGTCGGCGGAACACTGAAGCTTTCTTT
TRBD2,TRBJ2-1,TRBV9,CASSLRLALDEQFF,TGTGCCAGCAGCCTTAGACTAGCTTTAGATGAGCAGTTCTTC
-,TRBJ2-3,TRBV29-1,CSCRGDTTDTQYF,TGCAGCTGTCGAGGAGACACCACAGATACGCAGTATTTT
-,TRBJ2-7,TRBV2,CASSEQGRALEQYF,TGTGCCAGCAGTGAACAGGGCAGGGCCCTCGAGCAGTACTTC
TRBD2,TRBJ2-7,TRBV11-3,CASSLKGAGGGEQYF,TGTGCCAGCAGCTTAAAAGGGGCGGGAGGAGGTGAGCAGTACTTC
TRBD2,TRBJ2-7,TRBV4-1,CASSQLLAGGPNEQYF,TGCGCCAGCAGCCAACTCCTAGCGGGAGGGCCCAACGAGCAGTACTTC
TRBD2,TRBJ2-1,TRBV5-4,CASSSGGREYNEQFF,TGTGCCAGCAGCTCGGGTGGGCGGGAGTACAATGAGCAGTTCTTC
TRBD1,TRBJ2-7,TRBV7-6,CASSLAPGTGSYEQYF,TGTGCCAGCAGCTTAGCTCCCGGGACAGGCTCCTACGAGCAGTACTTC
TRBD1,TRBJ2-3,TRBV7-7,CASSLREGTADTQYF,TGTGCCAGCAGCCTCAGGGAAGGGACAGCAGATACGCAGTATTTT
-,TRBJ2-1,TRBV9,CASSVEPPPVGGEQFF,TGTGCCAGCAGCGTAGAACCCCCCCCAGTCGGCGGTGAGCAGTTCTTC
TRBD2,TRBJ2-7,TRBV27,CASRPSGTYEQYF,TGTGCCAGCAGACCTAGCGGTACCTACGAGCAGTACTTC
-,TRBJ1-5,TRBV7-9,CASSLEYGENQPQHF,TGTGCCAGCAGCTTAGAGTACGGGGAAAATCAGCCCCAGCATTTT